The present T cell receptor (beta chain) was sequenced within a study of OX40 agonist ivuxolimab in advanced cancers. TCRdb keeps only in-frame clones here, not all; method: immunoSEQ multiplex PCR. The sample contains approximately 70,000 clones, more than 70% of which appear only once. If patients had autoimmune disease history or systemic immunosuppression, they were excluded. Source: CD4+ or CD8+ T cells sorted from blood, taken in a trial of the OX40 agonist ivuxolimab. The sequence derives from an adult with an advanced solid tumor such as melanoma, head and neck, liver or kidney cancer.

The CDR3 sequence is CASTQGGLRPFFF. The CDR3 nucleotides read TGTGCCAGCACCCAAGGGGGTCTGCGGCCTTTCTTCTTT. The chain combines TRBV7-6 with TRBJ1-1; tentative D call: TRBD1 (6 bases). Germline assignment: CDR1 SGHVS and CDR2 FNYEAQ. CDR3 length: 13 amino acids. The V end was cut by 7 bases, the J end by 14 bases, with 23 bases between.